A single sample gave rise to the 30 T cell receptor beta chains below, sequenced in a study of blood T cells in healthy people across ages. Primed by a sample-barcoded 5' primer and a J-beta primer mix, a second PCR proceeded for roughly 7 to 12 cycles. Using its own MiXCR run on the 5' RACE reads, TCRdb lists one record per CDR3 protein. The profile covers fewer than 800,000 distinct CDR3 sequences, with about 25% appearing a single time and 9.4% taken by the ten largest. The same sample was also studied in work on T cells of mothers and their children.

What was sequenced was blood. Receptor source: a boy aged 10-17 years in good health.

This clonotype was recorded a few times. This chain links TRBV20-1 with TRBJ2-5; TRBD1 matches at 7 bases. The CDR3 is made up of 13 amino acids. Per the germline V gene, CDR1 is DFQATT and CDR2 is SNEGSKA (reference sequence). The junction had 6 bases not matched to a gene; V was cut back by 6 bases and J by 2 bases. This CDR3 is CSALSTGQETQYF. The DNA of the CDR3 is TGCAGTGCCCTATCGACAGGGCAAGAGACCCAGTACTTC.

This clonotype has more than one count but fewer than ten. V usage is TRBV27 and J usage is TRBJ2-5; D unclear. The closer fit of TRBJ2-7 to the DNA end suggests the J call may be wrong. From germline, CDR1 is MNHEY and CDR2 SMNVEV (reference sequence). CDR3 size: 13 residues. The chain's CDR3 is CASSLTRSYEQYF. In DNA form, the CDR3 reads TGTGCCAGCAGCCTTACTCGCTCCTACGAGCAGTACTTC.

This clonotype was found a few times. The CDR3, as DNA: TGTGCCAGCAGTGAATCAGGGGCCAAAAACATTCAGTACTTC. Its protein is CASSESGAKNIQYF. The chain is built from TRBV2 and TRBJ2-4, with D possibly being TRBD1 (5 bases). The CDR3 is 14 residues long. Germline V gene data show CDR1 as SNHLY and CDR2 as FYNNEI. Trimming shortened V by 2 bases and J by 1 base, and 6 bases separated the two germline ends. Based on the CDR3 plus reference TRBV2 and TRBJ2-4, the full variable domain is EPEVTQTPSHQVTQMGQEVILRCVPISNHLYFYWYRQILGQKVEFLVSFYNNEISEKSEIFDDQFSVERPDGSNFTLKIRSTKLEDSAMYFCASSESGAKNIQYFGAGTRLSVL.

The gene calls are TRBV7-2 and TRBJ1-1; 10 bases line up with TRBD1. This CDR3 comprises 15 residues. Germline values: CDR1 SGHTA, CDR2 FQGNSA. V shed 3 bases and J 3 bases; nucleotides not matched to a gene: 4. In DNA, the CDR3 is TGTGCCAGCAGCTTGACAGGGGGCCATGACACTGAAGCTTTCTTT. Residues: CASSLTGGHDTEAFF.

This clonotype was recorded a few times. This chain links TRBV12-3 or TRBV12-4 with TRBJ1-6; D not certain. Trimming pared 3 bases from V and 7 bases from J, leaving 19 bases between. This CDR3 region has 17 residues. The CDR3 DNA sequence: TGTGCCAGCAGTTTGCGGGGTTCGGGTGCCCAGAATTCACCCCTCCACTTT. This sequence encodes CASSLRGSGAQNSPLHF.

In this sample, this clonotype turned up a few times. The chain carries TRBV29-1 and TRBJ2-3; 7 nucleotides line up with TRBD1. J gave up 4 bases and V 7 bases, and 14 bases lay outside the gene matches. The CDR3 is 15 amino acids. CDR1 and CDR2 from the germline V gene are SQVTM and ANQGSEA. CDR3 sequence: CSALDRHSTADTQYF. The CDR3 DNA follows: TGCAGCGCTCTGGACAGGCATTCGACGGCAGATACGCAGTATTTT.

This clonotype came up once. The CDR3 region has the DNA TGTGCCGCAACCGGGACAGGGCAAATCGGGGAGACCCAGTACTTC. Protein product: CAATGTGQIGETQYF. The chain is built from TRBV28 and TRBJ2-5; 9 bases match TRBD1. The CDR3 contains 15 residues. From germline, CDR1 is MDHEN and CDR2 SYDVKM. Trimming cost V 11 bases and J 5 bases; bases outside gene matches: 15.

J is TRBJ2-1 and V is TRBV20-1; D is ambiguous. This CDR3 is 15 amino acids long. Germline V CDR1 and CDR2: DFQATT, SNEGSKA (reference sequence). V dropped 0 bases and J dropped 3 bases, with 12 bases sitting between them. CDR3 amino acids: CSARDPGTHYNEQFF. CDR3 nucleotide sequence: TGCAGTGCTAGAGACCCAGGAACCCACTACAATGAGCAGTTCTTC.

The chain is built from TRBV20-1 and TRBJ2-7, with D maybe TRBD1 (5 bases). Germline V gene sequence: CDR1 DFQATT, CDR2 SNEGSKA (reference sequence). Trimming stripped 0 bases from V and 3 bases from J, with 12 bases between. The CDR3 spans 14 residues. CDR3 nucleotide sequence: TGCAGTGCTAGAGATCACGACAGCAACTACGAGCAGTACTTC. Encoded protein: CSARDHDSNYEQYF.

This clonotype was observed a few times. This sequence joins TRBV24-1 and TRBJ2-3; D uncertain. Germline lookup yields CDR1 KGHDR and CDR2 SFDVKD. Trimming took off 3 bases at V and 2 bases at J, with 8 bases between the two ends. The CDR3 runs to 14 residues. The chain's CDR3 is CATSDAVPTDTQYF. Written as DNA, the CDR3 is TGTGCCACCAGTGATGCGGTACCCACAGATACGCAGTATTTT.

This clonotype has more than one count but fewer than ten. The V gene is TRBV4-1, the J gene TRBJ2-1; D may be TRBD2 (6 bases). In germline, CDR1 is MGHRA, CDR2 YSYEKL. The CDR3 has 15 residues. V shed 3 bases and J shed 1 base, with 10 bases lying between them. The CDR3 spells CASSHLSGSYNEQFF. The CDR3 DNA reads TGCGCCAGCAGCCACCTCAGCGGGTCCTACAATGAGCAGTTCTTC.

A few counts support this clonotype. This sequence joins TRBV5-1 and TRBJ2-5, with 7 bases identical to TRBD1. There are 16 residues in the CDR3. With 1 base clipped from V and 2 bases from J, the junction kept 8 bases outside the gene matches. Germline assignment: CDR1 SGHRS and CDR2 YFSETQ. As DNA, the CDR3 is TGCGCCAGCAGCTTGTGGACCGGGACAGAACAAGAGACCCAGTACTTC. Translated, it gives CASSLWTGTEQETQYF. Looking up the rest from reference TRBV5-1 and TRBJ2-5 gives the full variable domain: KAGVTQTPRYLIKTRGQQVTLSCSPISGHRSVSWYQQTPGQGLQFLFEYFSETQRNKGNFPGRFSGRQFSNSRSEMNVSTLELGDSALYLCASSLWTGTEQETQYFGPGTRLLVL.

The chain links TRBV4-3 to TRBJ2-3; 7 bases align to TRBD1. Per the germline V gene, CDR1 is LGHNA and CDR2 is YSLEER. The V and J ends lost 5 bases and 4 bases, in that order; junction bases with no gene match: 3. The CDR3 contains 13 residues. CDR3: CASSTGVADTQYF. The CDR3 bases are TGCGCCAGCAGCACAGGGGTCGCAGATACGCAGTATTTT.

This chain links TRBV20-1 with TRBJ1-2; the D is unclear. V was trimmed by 3 bases and J by 6 bases, leaving 23 bases between them. The CDR3 contains 16 residues. Germline V gene sequence: CDR1 DFQATT, CDR2 SNEGSKA (reference sequence). The CDR3 sequence is CSARIDSPSAFDGYTF. CDR3 coding DNA: TGCAGTGCTAGGATTGATTCCCCTTCAGCCTTCGATGGCTACACCTTC.

This clonotype was counted between two and nine times. V usage is TRBV7-2 and J usage is TRBJ2-4; D is unresolved. The CDR3 runs to 12 residues. V was pared by 3 bases and J by 7 bases, with 7 bases between. Per germline, CDR1 SGHTA and CDR2 FQGNSA. The CDR3 nucleotides are TGTGCCAGCAGCTTCGGTCATAACATTCAGTACTTC. Its translation is CASSFGHNIQYF.

The rearrangement joins TRBV7-9 to TRBJ1-1, with D hard to call. This CDR3 is 14 amino acids long. V lost 5 bases to trimming and J lost 0 bases, with 10 bases between them. The germline V gene has CDR1 SEHNR and CDR2 FQNEAQ (reference sequence). The CDR3 spells CASSVQSMNTEAFF. CDR3 nucleotide sequence: TGTGCCAGCAGCGTACAGTCCATGAACACTGAAGCTTTCTTT.

This clonotype was seen more than once but under ten times. The gene calls are TRBV28 and TRBJ2-1; 8 bases map to TRBD2. Germline CDR1 reads MDHEN; CDR2 reads SYDVKM. The CDR3 is 13 amino acids. V lost 7 bases, J lost 5 bases, and 4 bases stayed unmatched. The CDR3 here is CASKTGGDNEQFF. The CDR3 nucleotides are TGTGCCAGCAAGACCGGGGGGGACAATGAGCAGTTCTTC.

The chain combines TRBV4-3 with TRBJ1-1; weak D call: TRBD1 (6 bases). The germline V and J ends were trimmed by 5 bases and 1 base, with 14 bases remaining between them. Germline V gene lookup returns CDR1 LGHNA and CDR2 YSLEER. CDR3 length equals 15 residues. The CDR3 coding sequence is TGCGCCAGCAGCATCACCGGGACACCGAACACTGAAGCTTTCTTT. Translation: CASSITGTPNTEAFF.

This clonotype was counted a few times. The chain uses TRBV24-1 and TRBJ2-3; 8 nucleotides line up with TRBD2. The trim removed 4 bases at V and 2 bases at J, leaving 19 bases unmatched. CDR1 and CDR2 from the germline V gene are KGHDR and SFDVKD. The CDR3 spans 20 residues. CDR3 residues: CATSDSYRTSSSGSTDTQYF. The CDR3 coding sequence is TGTGCCACCAGTGACTCGTATCGGACTAGCAGTTCGGGGTCCACAGATACGCAGTATTTT.

Note on this clonotype: One end of the junction varies from germline; a read error may be responsible. V is TRBV12-3 or TRBV12-4 and J is TRBJ2-7, with no clear D. The CDR3 spans 13 residues. The CDR3 sequence: CASSLERSYERYF. The CDR3 region has the DNA TGTGCCAGCAGTTTAGAACGCTCCTACGAGCGGTACTTC.

A single count supports this clonotype. This rearrangement joins TRBV13 to TRBJ1-5; no clear D gene. The CDR3 length is 14 residues. Germline values: CDR1 PRHDT, CDR2 FYEKMQ (reference sequence). V lost 7 bases and J 2 bases, leaving 12 bases between the germline ends. The CDR3 here is CASTLGRGNQPQHF. Written as DNA, the CDR3 is TGTGCCAGCACCCTAGGTAGGGGCAATCAGCCCCAGCATTTT.

The gene calls are TRBV20-1 and TRBJ2-7; possible D gene TRBD1, 6 bases. Trimming took 2 bases from V and 3 from J, leaving 11 bases between them. The CDR3 extends over 13 amino acids. Germline V CDR1 and CDR2: DFQATT, SNEGSKA (reference sequence). The CDR3 is CSARSAGDYEQYF. The CDR3 region has the DNA TGCAGTGCTAGAAGTGCAGGGGACTACGAGCAGTACTTC.

The chain carries TRBV6-5 and TRBJ1-2, with D possibly being TRBD1 (5 bases). The CDR3 covers 12 residues. V lost 4 bases to trimming and J lost 4 bases, with 7 bases between them. Germline CDR1 is MNHEY and CDR2 is SVGAGI. In nucleotides, the CDR3 is TGTGCCAGCAGTTCTGGGACCTATGGCTACACCTTC. Protein product: CASSSGTYGYTF.

The gene calls are TRBV20-1 and TRBJ1-4; no clear D gene. The CDR3 has 14 residues. Germline V gene lookup returns CDR1 DFQATT and CDR2 SNEGSKA (reference sequence). V was shortened by 3 bases and J by 8 bases, with 16 bases between the two germline ends. This chain's CDR3 is CSASLPFVGEKLFF. The CDR3 DNA follows: TGCAGTGCTAGTTTACCATTCGTGGGCGAAAAACTGTTTTTT.

This clonotype was recorded a few times. The CDR3 sequence: CASRLSTSGGAETQYF. CDR3 coding DNA: TGCGCCAGCAGGCTTTCAACTTCAGGGGGCGCGGAGACCCAGTACTTC. The chain has TRBV5-1 and TRBJ2-5, with TRBD1 matching 8 bases. The J segment lost 5 bases and the V segment lost 5 bases, leaving 14 bases of the junction unmatched. The CDR3 covers 16 residues. The germline gives CDR1 SGHRS, CDR2 YFSETQ.

Remarks on this clonotype: One end of the junction fails to match germline, which may point to a read error. The chain carries TRBV29-1 and TRBJ1-2; 8 nucleotides agree with TRBD1. The CDR3 totals 11 residues. The germline gives CDR1 SQVTM, CDR2 ANQGSEA. The chain's CDR3 is CSVEDGTGVNF. As DNA, the CDR3 is TGCAGCGTTGAAGATGGGACAGGAGTTAATTTC.

In the case of this clonotype: The conserved closing phenylalanine or tryptophan is absent in this CDR3, likely reflecting a read error. The V and J genes are TRBV19 and TRBJ1-2, with D unclear. This CDR3 comprises 14 residues. Looked up from germline, CDR1 is LNHDA and CDR2 is SQIVND (reference sequence). Trimming cost V 0 bases and J 6 bases, with 11 bases left between them. CDR3 bases: TGTGCCAGTAGTATAGAGGTTCTCTCGAATGGCTACACCATC. Translation: CASSIEVLSNGYTI.

As for this clonotype: An end of the junction does not agree with germline; a read error may underlie this. This chain connects TRBV5-1 to TRBJ2-5; 10 bases agree with TRBD1. The germline V gene has CDR1 SGHRS and CDR2 YFSETQ. The CDR3 runs 12 residues. CDR3 DNA sequence: TGCGCCAGCAGCGTGGACGGGACAGGGGCAGACTTC. Amino acid sequence: CASSVDGTGADF.

The J gene is TRBJ2-2, the V gene TRBV7-3, with D maybe TRBD1 (6 bases). This CDR3 comprises 17 residues. Germline V CDR1 and CDR2: SGHTA, FQGTGA. Trimming shortened V by 2 bases and J by 6 bases, and 19 bases separated the two germline ends. CDR3 DNA sequence: TGTGCCAGCAGCTTATCTCCAGGGGTGTATTCCGCCGGGGAGCTGTTTTTT. The encoded protein is CASSLSPGVYSAGELFF. Drawing the rest from reference TRBV7-3 and TRBJ2-2, the complete variable domain is GAGVSQTPSNKVTEKGKYVELRCDPISGHTALYWYRQSLGQGPEFLIYFQGTGAADDSGLPNDRFFAVRPEGSVSTLKIQRTERGDSAVYLCASSLSPGVYSAGELFFGEGSRLTVL.

The chain carries TRBV13 and TRBJ1-1; D might be TRBD1 (5 bases). Trimming stripped 1 base from V and 8 bases from J, with 11 bases between. This CDR3 is built from 13 residues. Germline CDR1 reads PRHDT; CDR2 reads FYEKMQ (reference sequence). Here the CDR3 DNA reads TGTGCCAGCAGCTTAGAATCCCCAGGGGAAGCTTTCTTT. Its protein is CASSLESPGEAFF.